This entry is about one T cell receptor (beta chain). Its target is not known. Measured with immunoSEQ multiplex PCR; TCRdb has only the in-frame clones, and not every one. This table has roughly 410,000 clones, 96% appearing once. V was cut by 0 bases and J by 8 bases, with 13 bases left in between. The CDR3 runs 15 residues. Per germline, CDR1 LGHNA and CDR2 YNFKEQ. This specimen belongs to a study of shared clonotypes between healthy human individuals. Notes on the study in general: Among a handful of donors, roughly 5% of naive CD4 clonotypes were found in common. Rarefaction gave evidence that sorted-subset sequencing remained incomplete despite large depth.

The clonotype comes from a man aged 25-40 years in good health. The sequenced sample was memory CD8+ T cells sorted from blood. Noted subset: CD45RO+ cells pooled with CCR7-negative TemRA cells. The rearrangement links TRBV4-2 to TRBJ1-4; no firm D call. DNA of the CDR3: TGTGCCAGCAGCCAAGATCCGGGGTCCTACGAAAAACTGTTTTTT. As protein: CASSQDPGSYEKLFF.